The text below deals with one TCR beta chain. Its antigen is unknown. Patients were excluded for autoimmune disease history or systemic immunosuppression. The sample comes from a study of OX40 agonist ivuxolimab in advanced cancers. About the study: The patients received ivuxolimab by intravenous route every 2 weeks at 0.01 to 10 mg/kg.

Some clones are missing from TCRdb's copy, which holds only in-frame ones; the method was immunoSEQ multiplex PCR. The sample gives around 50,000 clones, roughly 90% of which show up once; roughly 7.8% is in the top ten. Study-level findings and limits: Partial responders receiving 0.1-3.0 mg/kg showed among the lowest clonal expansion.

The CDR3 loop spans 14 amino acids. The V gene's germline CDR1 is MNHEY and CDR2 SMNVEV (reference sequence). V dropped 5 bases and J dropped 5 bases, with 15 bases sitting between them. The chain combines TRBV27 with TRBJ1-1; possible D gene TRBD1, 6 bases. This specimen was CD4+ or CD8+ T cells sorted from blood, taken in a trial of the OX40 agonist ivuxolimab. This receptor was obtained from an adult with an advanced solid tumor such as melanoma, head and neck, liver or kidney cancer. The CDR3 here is CASSIMDSLTEAFF. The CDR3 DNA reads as TGTGCCAGCAGTATAATGGACAGCTTAACTGAAGCTTTCTTT.